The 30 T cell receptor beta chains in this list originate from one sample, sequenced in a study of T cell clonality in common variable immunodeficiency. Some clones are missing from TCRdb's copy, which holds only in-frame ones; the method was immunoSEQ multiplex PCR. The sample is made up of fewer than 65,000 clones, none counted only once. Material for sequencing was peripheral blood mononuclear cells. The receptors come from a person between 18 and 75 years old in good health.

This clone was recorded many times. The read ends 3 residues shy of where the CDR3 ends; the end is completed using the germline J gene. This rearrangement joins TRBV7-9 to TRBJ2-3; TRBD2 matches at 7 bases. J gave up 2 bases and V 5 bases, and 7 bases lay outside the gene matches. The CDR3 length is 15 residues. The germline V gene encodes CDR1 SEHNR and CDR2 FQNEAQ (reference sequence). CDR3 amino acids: CASSPSGAPTDTQYF. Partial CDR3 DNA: TGTGCCAGCAGCCCCAGCGGGGCGCCCACAGATACG. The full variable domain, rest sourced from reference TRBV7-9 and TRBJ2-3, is DTGVSQNPRHKITKRGQNVTFRCDPISEHNRLYWYRQTLGQGPEFLTYFQNEAQLEKSRLLSDRFSAERPKGSFSTLEIQRTEQGDSAMYLCASSPSGAPTDTQYFGPGTRLTVL.

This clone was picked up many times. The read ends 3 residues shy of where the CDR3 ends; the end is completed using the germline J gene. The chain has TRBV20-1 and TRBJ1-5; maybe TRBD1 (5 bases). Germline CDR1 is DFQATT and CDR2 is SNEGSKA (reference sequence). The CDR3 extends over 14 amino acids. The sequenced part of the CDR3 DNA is TGCAGTGCTAGAGATGGGGCCCGAGAAGACCCC. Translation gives CSARDGAREDP. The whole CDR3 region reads CSARDGAREDPQHF.

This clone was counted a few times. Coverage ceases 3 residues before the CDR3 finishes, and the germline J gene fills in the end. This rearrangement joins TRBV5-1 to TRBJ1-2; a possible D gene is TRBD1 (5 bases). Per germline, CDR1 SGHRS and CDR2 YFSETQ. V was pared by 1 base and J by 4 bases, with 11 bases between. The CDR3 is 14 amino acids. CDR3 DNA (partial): TGCGCCAGCAGCTTGCCCACTCAGGGCTATGGC. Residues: CASSLPTQGYG. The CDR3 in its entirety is CASSLPTQGYGYTF.

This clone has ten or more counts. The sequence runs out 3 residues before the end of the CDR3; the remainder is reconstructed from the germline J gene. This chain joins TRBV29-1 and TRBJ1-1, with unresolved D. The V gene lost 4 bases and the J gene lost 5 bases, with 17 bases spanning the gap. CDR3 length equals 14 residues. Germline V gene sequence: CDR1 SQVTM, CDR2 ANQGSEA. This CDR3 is CSVVQTRGMTEAFF. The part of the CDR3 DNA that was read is TGCAGCGTTGTCCAAACCCGGGGAATGACTGAA. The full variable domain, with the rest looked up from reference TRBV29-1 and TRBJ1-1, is SAVISQKPSRDICQRGTSLTIQCQVDSQVTMMFWYRQQPGQSLTLIATANQGSEATYESGFVIDKFPISRPNLTFSTLTVSNMSPEDSSIYLCSVVQTRGMTEAFFGQGTRLTVV.

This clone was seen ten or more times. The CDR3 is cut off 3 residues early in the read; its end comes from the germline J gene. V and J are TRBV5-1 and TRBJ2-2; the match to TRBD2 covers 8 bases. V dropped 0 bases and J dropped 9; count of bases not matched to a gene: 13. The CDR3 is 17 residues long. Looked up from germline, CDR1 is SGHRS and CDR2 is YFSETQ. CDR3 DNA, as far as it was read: TGCGCCAGCAGCTTGGGAGTGACGGGAGGGGTCCTCAGGGAG. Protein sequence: CASSLGVTGGVLRE. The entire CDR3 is CASSLGVTGGVLRELFF.

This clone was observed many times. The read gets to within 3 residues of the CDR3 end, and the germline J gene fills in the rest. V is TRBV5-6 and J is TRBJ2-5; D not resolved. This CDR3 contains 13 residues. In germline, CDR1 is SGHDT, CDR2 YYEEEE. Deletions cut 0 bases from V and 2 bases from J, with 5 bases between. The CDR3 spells CASSLGGQETQYF. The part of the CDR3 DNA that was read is TGTGCCAGCAGCTTGGGCGGTCAAGAGACC.

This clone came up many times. The CDR3 is CASSITPSGSYEQYF. CDR3 DNA (partial): TGTGCCAGTAGTATAACTCCTAGCGGGAGCTACGAG. V and J are TRBV19 and TRBJ2-7; 10 bases match TRBD2. Read data end 3 residues before the CDR3 end; the end is taken from the germline J gene. Germline lookup yields CDR1 LNHDA and CDR2 SQIVND (reference sequence). The CDR3 runs to 15 residues. With V trimmed by 2 bases and J by 3 bases, 4 bases remained unmatched.

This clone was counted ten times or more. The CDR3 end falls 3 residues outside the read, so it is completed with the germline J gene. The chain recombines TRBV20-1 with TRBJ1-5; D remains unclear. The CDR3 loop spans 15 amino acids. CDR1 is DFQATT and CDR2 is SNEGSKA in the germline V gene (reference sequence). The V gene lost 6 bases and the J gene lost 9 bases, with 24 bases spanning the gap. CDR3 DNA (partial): TGCAGTGCCCACACACCCTCCGGGGTTCGTCTGCCC. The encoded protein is CSAHTPSGVRLP. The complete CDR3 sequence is CSAHTPSGVRLPQHF.

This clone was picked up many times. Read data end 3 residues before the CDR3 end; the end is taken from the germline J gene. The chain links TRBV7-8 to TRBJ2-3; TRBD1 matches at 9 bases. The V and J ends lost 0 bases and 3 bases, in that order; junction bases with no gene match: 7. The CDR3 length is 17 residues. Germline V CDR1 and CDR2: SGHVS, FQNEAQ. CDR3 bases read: TGTGCCAGCAGCTTAGCCACAGGGGGCGCAGAGACAGATACG. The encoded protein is CASSLATGGAETDT. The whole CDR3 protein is CASSLATGGAETDTQYF.

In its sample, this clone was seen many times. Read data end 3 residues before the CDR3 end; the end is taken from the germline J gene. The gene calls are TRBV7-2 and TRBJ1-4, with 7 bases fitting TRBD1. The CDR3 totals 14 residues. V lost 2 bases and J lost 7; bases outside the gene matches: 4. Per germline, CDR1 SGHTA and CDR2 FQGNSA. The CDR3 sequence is CASSLRDRSEKLFF. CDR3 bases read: TGTGCCAGCAGCTTACGGGACAGAAGTGAAAAA.

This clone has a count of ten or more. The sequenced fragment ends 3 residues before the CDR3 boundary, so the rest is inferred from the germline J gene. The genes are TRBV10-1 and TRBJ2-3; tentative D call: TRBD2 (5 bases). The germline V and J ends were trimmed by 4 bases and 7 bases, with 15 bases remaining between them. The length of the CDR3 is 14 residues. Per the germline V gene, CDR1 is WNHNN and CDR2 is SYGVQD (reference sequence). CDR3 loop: CASSAADYPNTQYF. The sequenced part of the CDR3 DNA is TGCGCCAGCAGTGCCGCCGACTATCCCAATACG.

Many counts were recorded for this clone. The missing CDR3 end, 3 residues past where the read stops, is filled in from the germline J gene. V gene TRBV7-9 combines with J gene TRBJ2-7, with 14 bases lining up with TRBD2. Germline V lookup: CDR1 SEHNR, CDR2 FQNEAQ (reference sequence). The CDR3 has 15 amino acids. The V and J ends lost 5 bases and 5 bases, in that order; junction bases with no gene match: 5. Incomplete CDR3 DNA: TGTGCCAGCAGCGCACCGGGACTAGCGGGAGACGAG. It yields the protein CASSAPGLAGDE. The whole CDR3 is CASSAPGLAGDEQYF. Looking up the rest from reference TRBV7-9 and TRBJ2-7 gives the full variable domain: DTGVSQNPRHKITKRGQNVTFRCDPISEHNRLYWYRQTLGQGPEFLTYFQNEAQLEKSRLLSDRFSAERPKGSFSTLEIQRTEQGDSAMYLCASSAPGLAGDEQYFGPGTRLTVT.

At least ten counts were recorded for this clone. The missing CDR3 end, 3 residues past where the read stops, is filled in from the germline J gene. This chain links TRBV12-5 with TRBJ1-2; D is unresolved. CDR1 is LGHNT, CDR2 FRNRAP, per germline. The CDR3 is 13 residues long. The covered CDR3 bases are TGTGCTAGTGGTCCGGGTGGGTACGGAGGC. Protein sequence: CASGPGGYGG. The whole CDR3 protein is CASGPGGYGGYTF. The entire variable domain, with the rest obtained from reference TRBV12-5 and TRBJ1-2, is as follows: DARVTQTPRHKVTEMGQEVTMRCQPILGHNTVFWYRQTMMQGLELLAYFRNRAPLDDSGMPKDRFSAEMPDATLATLKIQPSEPRDSAVYFCASGPGGYGGYTFGSGTRLTVV.

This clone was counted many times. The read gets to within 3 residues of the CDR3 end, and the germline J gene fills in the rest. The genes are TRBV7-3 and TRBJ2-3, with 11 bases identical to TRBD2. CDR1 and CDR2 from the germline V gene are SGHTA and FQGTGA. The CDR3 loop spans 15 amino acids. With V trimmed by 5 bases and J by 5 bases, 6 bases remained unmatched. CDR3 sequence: CASSPLAGVGDTQYF. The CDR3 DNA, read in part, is TGTGCCAGCAGCCCACTAGCGGGAGTGGGAGATACG.

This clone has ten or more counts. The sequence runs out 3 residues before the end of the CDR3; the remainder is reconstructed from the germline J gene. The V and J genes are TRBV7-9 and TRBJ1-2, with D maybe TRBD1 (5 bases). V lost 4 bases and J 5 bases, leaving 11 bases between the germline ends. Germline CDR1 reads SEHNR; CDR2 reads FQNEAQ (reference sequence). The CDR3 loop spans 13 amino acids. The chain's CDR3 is CASSSSEGYGYTF. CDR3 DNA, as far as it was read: TGTGCCAGCAGCTCCTCAGAGGGGTATGGC.

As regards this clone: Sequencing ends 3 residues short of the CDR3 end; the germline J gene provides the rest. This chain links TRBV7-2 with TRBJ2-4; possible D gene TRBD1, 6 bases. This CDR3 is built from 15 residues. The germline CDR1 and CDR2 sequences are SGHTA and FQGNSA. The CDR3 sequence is CASSYAGTHENGQYF. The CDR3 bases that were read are TGTGCCAGCAGCTATGCCGGGACACACGAAAATGGT.

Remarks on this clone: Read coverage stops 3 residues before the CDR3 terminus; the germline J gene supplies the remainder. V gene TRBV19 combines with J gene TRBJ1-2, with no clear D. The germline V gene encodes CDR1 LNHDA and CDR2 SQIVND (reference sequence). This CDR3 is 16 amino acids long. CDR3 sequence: CASSPRTSGNNNDYTF. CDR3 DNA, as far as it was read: TGTGCCAGTAGTCCCCGGACTAGCGGGAATAACAATGAC.

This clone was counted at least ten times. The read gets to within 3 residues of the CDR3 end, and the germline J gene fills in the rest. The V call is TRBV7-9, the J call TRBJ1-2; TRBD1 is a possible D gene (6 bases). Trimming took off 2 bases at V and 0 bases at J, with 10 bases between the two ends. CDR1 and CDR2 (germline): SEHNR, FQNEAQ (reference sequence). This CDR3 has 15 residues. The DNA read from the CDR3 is TGTGCCAGCAGCTTATGGACAGAGCCTAACTATGGC. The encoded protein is CASSLWTEPNYG. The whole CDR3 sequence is CASSLWTEPNYGYTF.

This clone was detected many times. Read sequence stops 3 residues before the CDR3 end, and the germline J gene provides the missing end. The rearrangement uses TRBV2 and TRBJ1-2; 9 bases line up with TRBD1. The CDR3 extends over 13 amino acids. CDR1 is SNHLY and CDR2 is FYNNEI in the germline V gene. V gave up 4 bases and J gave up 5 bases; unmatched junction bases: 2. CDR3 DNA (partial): TGTGCCAGCAGTGGGGACAGGGAATATGGC. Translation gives CASSGDREYG. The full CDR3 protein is CASSGDREYGYTF. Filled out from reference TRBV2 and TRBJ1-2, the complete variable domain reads EPEVTQTPSHQVTQMGQEVILRCVPISNHLYFYWYRQILGQKVEFLVSFYNNEISEKSEIFDDQFSVERPDGSNFTLKIRSTKLEDSAMYFCASSGDREYGYTFGSGTRLTVV.

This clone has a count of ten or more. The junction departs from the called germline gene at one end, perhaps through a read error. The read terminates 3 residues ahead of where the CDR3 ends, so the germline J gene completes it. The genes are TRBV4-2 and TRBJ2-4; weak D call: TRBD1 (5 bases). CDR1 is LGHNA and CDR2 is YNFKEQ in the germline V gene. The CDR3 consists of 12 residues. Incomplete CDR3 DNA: TGCGCCAGCAGCCGTGGGGCGAACATT. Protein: CASSRGANI. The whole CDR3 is CASSRGANIQYF.

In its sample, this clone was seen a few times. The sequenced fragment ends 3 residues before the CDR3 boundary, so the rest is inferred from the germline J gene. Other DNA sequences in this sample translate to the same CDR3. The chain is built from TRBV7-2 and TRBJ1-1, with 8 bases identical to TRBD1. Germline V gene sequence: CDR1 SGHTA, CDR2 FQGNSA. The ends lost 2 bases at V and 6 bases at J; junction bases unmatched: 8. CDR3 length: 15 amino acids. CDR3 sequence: CASSLIRGPMSEAFF. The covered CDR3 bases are TGTGCCAGCAGCTTAATCAGGGGGCCTATGTCTGAA.

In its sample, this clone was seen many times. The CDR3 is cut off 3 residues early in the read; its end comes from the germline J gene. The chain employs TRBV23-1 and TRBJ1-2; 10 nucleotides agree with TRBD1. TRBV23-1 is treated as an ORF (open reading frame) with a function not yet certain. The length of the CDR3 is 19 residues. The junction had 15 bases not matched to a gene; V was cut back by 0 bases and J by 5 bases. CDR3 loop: CASSQSTGGHMGKTYGYTF. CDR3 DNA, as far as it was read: TGCGCCAGCAGTCAATCGACAGGGGGCCATATGGGGAAGACTTATGGC.

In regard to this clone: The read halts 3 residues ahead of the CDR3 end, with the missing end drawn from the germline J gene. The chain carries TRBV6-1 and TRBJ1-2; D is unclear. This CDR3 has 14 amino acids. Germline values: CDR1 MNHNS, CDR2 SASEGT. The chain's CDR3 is CASSEGTLPDTYTF. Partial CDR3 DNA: TGTGCCAGCAGTGAGGGCACATTGCCAGATACC.

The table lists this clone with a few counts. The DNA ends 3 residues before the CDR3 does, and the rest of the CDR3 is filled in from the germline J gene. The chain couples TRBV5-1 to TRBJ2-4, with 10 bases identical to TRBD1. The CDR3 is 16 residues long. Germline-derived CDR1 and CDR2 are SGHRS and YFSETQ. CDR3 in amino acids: CASSVVPGQGMEGQYF. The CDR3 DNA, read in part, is TGCGCCAGCAGCGTTGTCCCGGGACAGGGGATGGAAGGT.

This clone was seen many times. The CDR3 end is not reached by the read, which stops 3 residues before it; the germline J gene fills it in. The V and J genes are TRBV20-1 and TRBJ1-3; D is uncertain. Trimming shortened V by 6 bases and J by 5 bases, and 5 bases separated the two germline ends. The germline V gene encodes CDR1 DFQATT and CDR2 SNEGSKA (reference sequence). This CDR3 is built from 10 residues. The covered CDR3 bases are TGCAGTGCCCCTCGAAACACC. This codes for CSAPRNT. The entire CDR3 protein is CSAPRNTIYF.

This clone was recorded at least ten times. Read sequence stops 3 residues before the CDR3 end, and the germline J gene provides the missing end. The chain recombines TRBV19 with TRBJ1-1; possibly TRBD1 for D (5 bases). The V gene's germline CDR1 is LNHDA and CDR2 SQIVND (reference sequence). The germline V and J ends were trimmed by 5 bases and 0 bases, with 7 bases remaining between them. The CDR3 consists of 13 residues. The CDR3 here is CASSRGMNTEAFF. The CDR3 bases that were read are TGTGCCAGTAGTCGGGGGATGAACACTGAA.

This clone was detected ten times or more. Incomplete CDR3 DNA: TGTGCCAGTGCAGGGGGCAACATTAATTCACCC. Its protein is CASAGGNINSP. Given in full, the CDR3 is CASAGGNINSPLHF. The J gene is TRBJ1-6, the V gene TRBV11-2, with 8 bases fitting TRBD1. The sequenced fragment ends 3 residues before the CDR3 boundary, so the rest is inferred from the germline J gene. The CDR3 contains 14 residues. Per the germline V gene, CDR1 is SGHAT and CDR2 is FQNNGV. V was clipped by 9 bases and J by 6 bases; unmatched bases: 7.

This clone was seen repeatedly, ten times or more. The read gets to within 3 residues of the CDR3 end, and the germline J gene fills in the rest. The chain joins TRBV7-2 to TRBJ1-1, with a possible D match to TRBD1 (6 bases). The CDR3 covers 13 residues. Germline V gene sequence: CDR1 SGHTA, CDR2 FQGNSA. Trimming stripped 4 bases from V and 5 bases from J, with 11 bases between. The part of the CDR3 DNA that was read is TGTGCCAGCAGCTCCTACAGGGATACTGAA. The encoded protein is CASSSYRDTE. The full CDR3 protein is CASSSYRDTEAFF.

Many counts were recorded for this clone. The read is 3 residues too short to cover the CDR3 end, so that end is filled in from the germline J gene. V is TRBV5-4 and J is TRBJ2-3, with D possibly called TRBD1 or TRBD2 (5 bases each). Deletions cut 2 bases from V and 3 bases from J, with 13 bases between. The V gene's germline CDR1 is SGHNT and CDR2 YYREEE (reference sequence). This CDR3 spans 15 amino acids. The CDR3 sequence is CASSFGVRETDTQYF. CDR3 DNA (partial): TGTGCCAGCAGCTTTGGTGTCAGGGAGACAGATACG.

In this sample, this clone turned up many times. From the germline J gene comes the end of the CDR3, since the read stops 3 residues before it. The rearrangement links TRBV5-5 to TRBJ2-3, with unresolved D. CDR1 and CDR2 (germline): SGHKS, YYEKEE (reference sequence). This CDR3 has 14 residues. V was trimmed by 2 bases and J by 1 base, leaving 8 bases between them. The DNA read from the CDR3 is TGTGCCAGCAGCTTTGGTCTAGGCACAGATACG. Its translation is CASSFGLGTDT. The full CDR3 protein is CASSFGLGTDTQYF.